Listed below are T cell receptor beta chains from one sample, sequenced in a study of cytomegalovirus exposure and HLA in healthy donors. Data came from immunoSEQ multiplex PCR; TCRdb stores just in-frame clones and leaves some out. This specimen shows some 110,000 clones; the ten leading clones hold 6.8%. Source material: PBMCs. These receptors came from a man between 35 and 55 years old in good health and CMV-seropositive. Each CDR3 is given with its conserved first and last residue. A D gene is named only where the DNA matches it firmly.

length: 14; V: TRBV5-1; D: TRBD1; J: TRBJ2-7; DNA: TGCGCCAGCAGCTTAGGACAGGGAGTGGGCGAGCAGTACTTC; CDR3: CASSLGQGVGEQYF
length: 17; V: TRBV4-1; D: TRBD1; J: TRBJ1-2; DNA: TGCGCCAGCAGCCAAGGCGGTGGGACAGGCGGTAACTATGGCTACACCTTC; CDR3: CASSQGGGTGGNYGYTF
length: 13; V: TRBV7-2; D: TRBD2; J: TRBJ2-1; DNA: TGTGCCAGCCGGCGGGAGCAGGGCAATGAGCAGTTCTTC; CDR3: CASRREQGNEQFF
length: 15; V: TRBV7-5; D: -; J: TRBJ2-1; DNA: TGTGCCAGAAGCCCCCGGGACAGGGTATCTCATGAGCAGTTCTTC; CDR3: CARSPRDRVSHEQFF
length: 14; V: TRBV7-2; D: TRBD1; J: TRBJ1-2; DNA: TGTGCCAGCAGCTCCGGACAGGGCAACTATGGCTACACCTTC; CDR3: CASSSGQGNYGYTF
length: 15; V: TRBV28; D: TRBD1; J: TRBJ1-1; DNA: TGTGCCAGCAGCACCTTCCTGACAGGGAGCCTGGAAGCTTTCTTT; CDR3: CASSTFLTGSLEAFF
length: 14; V: TRBV4-1; D: -; J: TRBJ1-2; DNA: TGCGCCAGCAGCCAAGATCAGGGAAACTATGGCTACACCTTC; CDR3: CASSQDQGNYGYTF
length: 15; V: TRBV18; D: TRBD1; J: TRBJ1-1; DNA: TGTGCCAGCTCACCGGTTGACAGGGTGAACACTGAAGCTTTCTTT; CDR3: CASSPVDRVNTEAFF
length: 15; V: TRBV5-1; D: -; J: TRBJ2-1; DNA: TGCGCCAGCAGCTTGGTCGGAGGACCCTACAATGAGCAGTTCTTC; CDR3: CASSLVGGPYNEQFF
length: 13; V: TRBV27; D: -; J: TRBJ2-3; DNA: TGTGCCAGCAGCCCAGGGGCTCAGTACGCGCAGTATTTT; CDR3: CASSPGAQYAQYF
length: 15; V: TRBV7-9; D: TRBD1; J: TRBJ1-4; DNA: TGTGCCAGCAGCTCCACCCAGGGGGCTGGTGAAAAACTGTTTTTT; CDR3: CASSSTQGAGEKLFF
length: 12; V: TRBV28; D: -; J: TRBJ1-5; DNA: TGTGCCAGCAGCCAACTGCATCAGCCCCAGCATTTT; CDR3: CASSQLHQPQHF
length: 14; V: TRBV5-1; D: TRBD1; J: TRBJ2-5; DNA: TGCGCCAGCAGCCGACAGGGGGCCAGGGAGACCCAGTACTTC; CDR3: CASSRQGARETQYF
length: 17; V: TRBV14; D: TRBD2; J: TRBJ2-1; DNA: TGTGCCAGCAGCCAAGTCTCACTAGCGGGGGCCTACAATGAGCAGTTCTTC; CDR3: CASSQVSLAGAYNEQFF
length: 15; V: TRBV7-9; D: -; J: TRBJ2-7; DNA: TGTGCCAGCAGCTTAGTGACGGGAGTCTTTTACGAGCAGTACTTC; CDR3: CASSLVTGVFYEQYF
length: 15; V: TRBV27; D: TRBD1; J: TRBJ1-4; DNA: TGTGCCAGCAGTTTTTACCGACAGGGGCATGAAAAACTGTTTTTT; CDR3: CASSFYRQGHEKLFF
length: 11; V: TRBV10-3; D: -; J: TRBJ2-1; DNA: TGTGCCATCAGTGAATACAGTGAGCAGTTCTTC; CDR3: CAISEYSEQFF
length: 14; V: TRBV25-1; D: -; J: TRBJ1-5; DNA: TGTGCCAGCAGTGGCGGACTTAGCAATCAGCCCCAGCATTTT; CDR3: CASSGGLSNQPQHF
length: 15; V: TRBV28; D: TRBD1; J: TRBJ1-1; DNA: TGTGCCAGCAGTATGCCGGGACAGGGGAGGACTGAAGCTTTCTTT; CDR3: CASSMPGQGRTEAFF
length: 12; V: TRBV6-6; D: -; J: TRBJ2-4; DNA: TGTGCCAGCAGTCCCGACGGGAGCATTCAGTACTTC; CDR3: CASSPDGSIQYF
length: 15; V: TRBV28; D: -; J: TRBJ2-7; DNA: TGTGCCAGCACCTCCCCGAGGAACAGGATCTACGAGCAGTACTTC; CDR3: CASTSPRNRIYEQYF
length: 13; V: TRBV2; D: -; J: TRBJ1-1; DNA: TGTGCCAGCAGTGGGCCACCGGGCACTGAAGCTTTCTTT; CDR3: CASSGPPGTEAFF